The clone carrying this T cell receptor (beta chain) was seen once. This sample was included in a study of Graves' ophthalmopathy and Graves' hyperthyroidism. The hyperthyroidism patients, aged 18 to 65, had been newly diagnosed, with under 2 months' duration. Beta-chain TCR CDR3 regions were amplified from RNA transcripts. First-round RT-PCR with HTBI primers preceded a second-round multiplex PCR. TCRdb ran MiXCR on the multiplex PCR reads and lists one entry per CDR3 protein. This sample carries 900,000 to 1,200,000 distinct CDR3 sequences, less than 45% of them seen once, and the ten largest clones take around 10%. The sequencing input was peripheral blood or thyroid tissue (not recorded which). The clonotype originates from an adult man with Graves' hyperthyroidism.

Here the CDR3 DNA reads TGCGCCAGCAATCCGGGACAGGGGTATCGTGGCTACACCTTC. Translation gives CASNPGQGYRGYTF. V is TRBV10-2 and J is TRBJ1-2; TRBD1 matches 10 bases. This CDR3 has 14 residues. Trimming cost V 7 bases and J 7 bases; bases outside gene matches: 9. Germline V lookup: CDR1 WSHSY, CDR2 SAAADI.